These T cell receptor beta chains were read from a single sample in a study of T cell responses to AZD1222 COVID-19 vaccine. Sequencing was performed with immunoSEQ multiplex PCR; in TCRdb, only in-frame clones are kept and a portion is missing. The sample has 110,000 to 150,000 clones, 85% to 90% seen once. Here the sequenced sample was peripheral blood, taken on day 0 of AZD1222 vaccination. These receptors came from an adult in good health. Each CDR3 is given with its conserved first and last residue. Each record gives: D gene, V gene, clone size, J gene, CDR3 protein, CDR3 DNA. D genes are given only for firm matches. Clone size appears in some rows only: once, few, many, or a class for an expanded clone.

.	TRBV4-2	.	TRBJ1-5	CASSQARSYSNQPQHF	TGTGCCAGCAGCCAAGCGAGGAGTTATAGCAATCAGCCCCAGCATTTT
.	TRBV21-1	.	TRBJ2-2	CASSEGQNTGELFF	TGTGCCAGCAGCGAGGGACAGAACACCGGGGAGCTGTTTTTT
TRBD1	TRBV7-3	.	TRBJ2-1	CASSSRGSRDRGRIEQFF	TGTGCCAGCAGCTCCCGGGGTTCTCGGGACAGGGGGCGAATTGAGCAGTTCTTC
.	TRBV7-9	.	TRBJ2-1	CASSFQPYQQFF	TGTGCCAGCAGCTTTCAACCTTATCAGCAGTTCTTC
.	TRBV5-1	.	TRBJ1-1	CASSLGLLNTEAFF	TGCGCCAGCAGCTTAGGGCTTTTGAACACTGAAGCTTTCTTT
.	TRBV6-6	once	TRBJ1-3	CASSLRGTNPVKGNTIYF	TGTGCCAGCAGTCTACGGGGGACGAATCCGGTAAAGGGAAACACCATATATTTT
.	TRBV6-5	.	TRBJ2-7	CASTSGQSAYEQYF	TGTGCCAGCACCTCCGGACAGTCCGCCTACGAGCAGTACTTC
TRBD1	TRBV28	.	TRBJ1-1	CASIFSGGGTEAFF	TGTGCCAGCATCTTTTCAGGGGGAGGGACTGAAGCTTTCTTT
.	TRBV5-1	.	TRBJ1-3	CASSFGEGNTIYF	TGCGCCAGCAGCTTCGGTGAAGGAAACACCATATATTTT
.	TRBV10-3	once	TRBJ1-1	CAISESGGTEAFF	TGTGCCATCAGTGAGTCGGGGGGCACTGAAGCTTTCTTT
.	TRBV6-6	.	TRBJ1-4	CASSQLGVQEAKLFF	TGTGCCAGCAGTCAGCTAGGGGTACAGGAGGCAAAACTGTTTTTT
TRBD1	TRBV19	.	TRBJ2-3	CASSDTRRGRFTDTQYF	TGTGCCAGTAGTGACACTCGCAGGGGGCGATTCACAGATACGCAGTATTTT
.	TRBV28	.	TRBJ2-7	CASSPGGAGNEQYF	TGTGCCAGCAGCCCAGGGGGGGCCGGGAACGAGCAGTACTTC
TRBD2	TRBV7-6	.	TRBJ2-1	CASSLPAGRHNEQFF	TGTGCCAGCAGCTTACCAGCGGGGAGGCACAATGAGCAGTTCTTC